This TCR beta chain is drawn from a study of control samples from healthy donors and cancer patients (dated by TCRdb to about 2020). Of note for this clone: The antigen it binds to is not known. The record has no base qualities; no much larger clone is one base away.

The library was prepared using the immunoSEQ multiplex PCR assay. TCRdb retrieved this table from immuneACCESS and kept in-frame rearrangements only. Not all clones are present; in checked studies, unresolved V genes account for under half, and no reason is known for the remainder. This sample holds fewer than 85,000 clones; 75% to 95% were observed only once. Less than 20% of the sample lies in the top ten. V is clipped by 6 bases and J by 4 bases, and the sequence between their germline boundaries is 9 bases long. Including the terminal cysteine and phenylalanine, the CDR3 comprises 12 residues. Left in the record is the CDR3 DNA by itself, 36 bases read in frame from the first base.

The chain links TRBV12-3 or TRBV12-4 with TRBJ1-2; a weak D assignment points to TRBD1 (5 bases agree). The source is a man aged 25 to 40 in good health. The sequenced sample was blood. This receptor has the CDR3 CASSGQFYGYTF. At the DNA level, the sequence is TGTGCCAGCAGCGGACAATTCTATGGCTACACCTTC.